This entry lists 13 T cell receptor beta chains sequenced from one sample in a study of blood T cell repertoires in COVID-19. Sequencing was performed with immunoSEQ multiplex PCR; in TCRdb, only in-frame clones are kept and a portion is missing. The sample includes roughly 260,000 clones, about 89% of them seen just once. The sequencing input was PBMCs or T cells enriched from blood (not recorded which). All receptors derive from a young woman who had recovered from COVID-19.

For the CDR3, the DNA is TGTGCCACCAGCAGAGACCAGTTTGTCCCCTATAATTCACCCCTCCACTTT. Amino acid sequence: CATSRDQFVPYNSPLHF. V usage is TRBV15 and J usage is TRBJ1-6, with unresolved D. The V gene lost 0 bases and the J gene lost 2 bases, with 11 bases spanning the gap. CDR1 LNHNV and CDR2 YYDKDF come from the germline V gene (reference sequence). CDR3 length equals 17 residues.

The chain uses TRBV28 and TRBJ2-3, with TRBD2 matching over 9 bases. CDR3 size: 15 residues. Trimming cost V 4 bases and J 6 bases; bases outside gene matches: 8. In germline, CDR1 is MDHEN, CDR2 SYDVKM. The CDR3 DNA reads as TGTGCCAGCAGTTCATCTAGCGGGGAGGGGGATACGCAGTATTTT. Translation: CASSSSSGEGDTQYF.

This clone was counted a single time. The chain couples TRBV7-2 to TRBJ1-1; TRBD1 is a possible D gene (5 bases). This CDR3 contains 14 residues. Per the germline V gene, CDR1 is SGHTA and CDR2 is FQGNSA. V was trimmed by 6 bases and J by 4 bases, leaving 15 bases between them. CDR3 sequence reads: CASRQVLEGTEAFF. The CDR3 coding sequence is TGTGCCAGCAGACAGGTTCTCGAAGGCACTGAAGCTTTCTTT.

In nucleotides, the CDR3 is TGTGCCAGCAGCCGTTTAGGGGGGGAAAGTTACAATGAGCAGTTCTTC. Amino acid sequence: CASSRLGGESYNEQFF. This chain links TRBV27 with TRBJ2-1, with D perhaps TRBD2 (7 bases). The CDR3 spans 16 residues. The germline V and J ends were trimmed by 6 bases and 4 bases, with 19 bases remaining between them. The germline V gene encodes CDR1 MNHEY and CDR2 SMNVEV (reference sequence).

V is TRBV5-1 and J is TRBJ2-5; D call uncertain. Trimming left V 2 bases short and J 1 base short, with 6 bases between. The CDR3 length is 13 residues. Germline CDR1 SGHRS, CDR2 YFSETQ. CDR3 sequence reads: CASSFWAQETQYF. Here the CDR3 DNA reads TGCGCCAGCAGCTTTTGGGCCCAAGAGACCCAGTACTTC.

The chain combines TRBV19 with TRBJ2-5; 7 nucleotides match TRBD1. The ends lost 2 bases at V and 3 bases at J; junction bases unmatched: 6. Germline assignment: CDR1 LNHDA and CDR2 SQIVND (reference sequence). This CDR3 is built from 15 residues. The CDR3 nucleotides are TGTGCCAGTAGTATAACCCGGGACAGAAAAGAGACCCAGTACTTC. Translated: CASSITRDRKETQYF.

The chain recombines TRBV11-2 with TRBJ1-6, with 10 bases aligning to TRBD1. CDR3 length: 16 residues. Germline lookup yields CDR1 SGHAT and CDR2 FQNNGV. V lost 3 bases, J lost 9 bases, and 8 bases stayed unmatched. CDR3: CASSFPGQGFTSPLHF. CDR3 nucleotides: TGTGCCAGCAGCTTCCCGGGACAGGGGTTCACTTCACCCCTCCACTTT.

The genes are TRBV9 and TRBJ2-2; 9 nucleotides agree with TRBD1. The V and J ends lost 3 bases and 0 bases, in that order; junction bases with no gene match: 3. Germline V CDR1 and CDR2: SGDLS, YYNGEE. The CDR3 contains 16 residues. In DNA form, the CDR3 reads TGTGCCAGCAGCGGAAGACAGGGGGCGAACACCGGGGAGCTGTTTTTT. Its protein product is CASSGRQGANTGELFF.

This clone was recorded only once. The rearrangement links TRBV18 to TRBJ2-1, with 12 positions matching TRBD2. With 3 bases clipped from V and 5 bases from J, the junction kept 5 bases outside the gene matches. Per germline, CDR1 KGHSH and CDR2 LQKENI. The CDR3 is 16 amino acids. The CDR3 loop reads CASSPIGLAGNNEQFF. In nucleotides, the CDR3 is TGTGCCAGCTCACCGATCGGACTAGCGGGGAACAATGAGCAGTTCTTC.

The J gene is TRBJ2-2, the V gene TRBV27; TRBD2 agrees at 10 bases. The trim removed 2 bases at V and 6 bases at J, leaving 18 bases unmatched. The CDR3 totals 20 residues. Germline CDR1 is MNHEY and CDR2 is SMNVEV (reference sequence). The CDR3 sequence is CASSLSGGASGSFIPGELFF. The DNA for the CDR3 is TGTGCCAGCAGTTTAAGTGGGGGGGCTAGCGGGAGTTTTATTCCCGGGGAGCTGTTTTTT.

The V gene is TRBV5-1, the J gene TRBJ2-7, with D maybe TRBD1 (5 bases). The germline CDR1 and CDR2 sequences are SGHRS and YFSETQ. This CDR3 contains 14 residues. The V end was cut by 0 bases, the J end by 6 bases, with 13 bases between. CDR3 coding DNA: TGCGCCAGCAGCTTGGCCGAAGGGGTGGGCGAGCAGTACTTC. Protein sequence: CASSLAEGVGEQYF.

V is TRBV5-4 and J is TRBJ2-2; D perhaps matches TRBD2 (6 bases). The CDR3 is 15 residues long. CDR1 is SGHNT and CDR2 is YYREEE in the germline V gene (reference sequence). The V end was cut by 3 bases, the J end by 1 base, with 10 bases between. In DNA, the CDR3 is TGTGCCAGCAGCTCGACTAGGGGGAACACCGGGGAGCTGTTTTTT. It codes for CASSSTRGNTGELFF.

The chain links TRBV5-4 to TRBJ1-2; maybe TRBD1 (5 bases). Trimming cost V 4 bases and J 3 bases, with 13 bases left between them. Germline assignment: CDR1 SGHNT and CDR2 YYREEE (reference sequence). The length of the CDR3 is 14 residues. The CDR3 coding sequence is TGTGCCAGCAGCCCCCTATCGGGGGACTATGGCTACACCTTC. Translating gives CASSPLSGDYGYTF.